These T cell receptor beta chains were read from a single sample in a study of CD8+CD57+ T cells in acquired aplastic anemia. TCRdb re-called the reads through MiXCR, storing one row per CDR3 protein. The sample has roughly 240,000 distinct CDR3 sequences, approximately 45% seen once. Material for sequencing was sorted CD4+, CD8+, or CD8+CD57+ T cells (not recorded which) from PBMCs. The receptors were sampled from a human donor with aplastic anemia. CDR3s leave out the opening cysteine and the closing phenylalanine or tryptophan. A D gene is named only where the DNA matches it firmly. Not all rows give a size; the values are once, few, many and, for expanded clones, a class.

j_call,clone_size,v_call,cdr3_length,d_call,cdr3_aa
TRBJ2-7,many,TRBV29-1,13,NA,SVEGRSGHSYEQY
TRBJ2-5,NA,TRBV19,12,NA,ATKVNPGGETQY
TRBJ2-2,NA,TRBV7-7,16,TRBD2,ASSLEPQGGRNTGELF
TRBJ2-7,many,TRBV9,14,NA,ASSVEPGRISGEQY
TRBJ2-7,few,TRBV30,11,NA,AWSETASYEQY
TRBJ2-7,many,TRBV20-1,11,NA,SAKGVEGYEQY
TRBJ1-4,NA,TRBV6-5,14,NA,ASSYSSGVSGEKLF
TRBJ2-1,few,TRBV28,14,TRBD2,ASSPRASGGVYEQF
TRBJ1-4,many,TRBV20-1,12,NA,SATQGLSSEKLF
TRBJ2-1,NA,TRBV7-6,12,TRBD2,ASSRSGRYGEQF
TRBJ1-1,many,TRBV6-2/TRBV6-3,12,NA,ASSYAGGDTEAF
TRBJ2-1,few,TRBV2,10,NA,ASRDRPNEQF
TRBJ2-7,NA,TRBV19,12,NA,ASRGEGSFYEQY
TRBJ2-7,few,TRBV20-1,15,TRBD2,SARDPSTSGGTHEQY
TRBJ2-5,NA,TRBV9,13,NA,ASSVSPGKGETQY
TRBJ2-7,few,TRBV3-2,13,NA,ASSQALRPSYEQY
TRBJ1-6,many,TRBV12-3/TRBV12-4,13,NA,ASRDKSSYNSPLH
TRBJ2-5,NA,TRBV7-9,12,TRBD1,ASSAGQGKETQY
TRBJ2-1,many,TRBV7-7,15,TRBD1,ASSVSGTGSSYNEQF
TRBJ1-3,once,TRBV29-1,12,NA,SVVDGASGNTIY
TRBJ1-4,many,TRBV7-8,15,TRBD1,ASSSTRGRTGVEKLF
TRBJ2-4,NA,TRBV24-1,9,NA,ATSDLYIQY
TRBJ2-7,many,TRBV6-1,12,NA,ASQQMATNYEQY
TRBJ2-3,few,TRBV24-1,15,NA,ATSDLPTGAGTDTQY
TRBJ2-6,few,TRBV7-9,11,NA,ASSPNGANVLT
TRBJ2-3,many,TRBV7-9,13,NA,ASSLARGSTDTQY
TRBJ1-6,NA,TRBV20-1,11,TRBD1,SARGTGSSPLH
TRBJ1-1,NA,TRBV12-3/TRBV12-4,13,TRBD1,ASSLGTGQNTEAF
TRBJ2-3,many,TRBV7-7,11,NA,ASSPTSKDTQY
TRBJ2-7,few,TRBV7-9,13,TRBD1,ASSHSSDRPYEQY
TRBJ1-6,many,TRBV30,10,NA,AWGQGNSPLH
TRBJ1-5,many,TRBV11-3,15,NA,ASSLETAQAHNQPQH
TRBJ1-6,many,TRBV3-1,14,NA,ASSQGGRAVRSPLH
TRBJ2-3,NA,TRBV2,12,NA,ASSVRQFTDTQY
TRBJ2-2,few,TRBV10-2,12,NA,ASRALTGIGELF
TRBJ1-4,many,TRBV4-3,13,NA,ASSQDVRSREKLF
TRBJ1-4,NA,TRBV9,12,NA,ASSLRVEGEKLF
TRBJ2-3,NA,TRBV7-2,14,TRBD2,ASSLVWGGGTDTQY
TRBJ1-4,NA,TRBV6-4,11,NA,ASSVNRDEELF
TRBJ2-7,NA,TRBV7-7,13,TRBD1,ASSPGGTGAYEQY
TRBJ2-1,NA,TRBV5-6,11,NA,ASSPGVGDEQF
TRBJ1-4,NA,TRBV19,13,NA,ASTKGGRLNEKLF
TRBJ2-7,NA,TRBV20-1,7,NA,SANRVVN
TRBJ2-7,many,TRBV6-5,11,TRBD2,ASRLAVTYEQY
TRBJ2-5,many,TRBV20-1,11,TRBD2,SASGGYQETQY
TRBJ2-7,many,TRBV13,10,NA,ASNSLGGAQY